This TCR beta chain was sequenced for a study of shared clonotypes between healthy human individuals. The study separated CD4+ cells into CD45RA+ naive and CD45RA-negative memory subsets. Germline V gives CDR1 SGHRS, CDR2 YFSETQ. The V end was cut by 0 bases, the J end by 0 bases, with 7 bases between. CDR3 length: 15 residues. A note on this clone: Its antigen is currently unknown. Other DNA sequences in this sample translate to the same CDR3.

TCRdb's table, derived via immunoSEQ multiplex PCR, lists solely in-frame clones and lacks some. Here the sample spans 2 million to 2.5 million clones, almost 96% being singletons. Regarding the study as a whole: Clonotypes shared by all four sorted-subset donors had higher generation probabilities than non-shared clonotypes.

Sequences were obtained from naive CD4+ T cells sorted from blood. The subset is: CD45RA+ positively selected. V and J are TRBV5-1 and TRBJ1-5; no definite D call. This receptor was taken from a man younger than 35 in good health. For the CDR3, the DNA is TGCGCCAGCAGCTTGGAGGGAGTTAGCAATCAGCCCCAGCATTTT. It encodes CASSLEGVSNQPQHF.